The 9 T cell receptor beta chains below were found in one sample sequenced in a study of shared clonotypes between healthy human individuals. Naive CD8 cells were CD45RO-negative, positively selected for CCR7, excluding terminally differentiated effector memory CD45RA+ cells. TCRdb's table, derived via immunoSEQ multiplex PCR, lists solely in-frame clones and lacks some. The sample holds under 2,000,000 clones; about 95% are singletons and the top ten take roughly 1.2%. Specimen: naive CD8+ T cells sorted from blood. These receptors originate from a man aged 18 to 29 in good health.

CDR3 sequence reads: CASSLQGANQPQHF. CDR3 DNA sequence: TGTGCCAGCAGCTTGCAGGGGGCGAACCAGCCCCAGCATTTT. The V call is TRBV5-8, the J call TRBJ1-5; TRBD1 agrees at 8 bases. The CDR3 has 14 residues. Germline V gene data show CDR1 as SGHTS and CDR2 as YDEGEE. The V segment lost 1 base and the J segment 7 bases; nucleotides outside the gene matches: 4.

CDR3 amino acids: CASSLEGTSGAYEQYF. The CDR3 coding sequence is TGTGCCAGCAGCTTAGAGGGGACTAGCGGCGCCTACGAGCAGTACTTC. This rearrangement joins TRBV7-2 to TRBJ2-7; 11 bases agree with TRBD2. V lost 1 base, J lost 2 bases, and 4 bases stayed unmatched. CDR1 is SGHTA, CDR2 FQGNSA, per germline. The CDR3 is 16 amino acids.

The rearrangement links TRBV6-8 to TRBJ1-1, with 12 bases aligning to TRBD1. This CDR3 region has 14 residues. The trim removed 9 bases at V and 11 bases at J, leaving 13 bases unmatched. Germline lookup yields CDR1 MNHGY and CDR2 SAAAGT. CDR3 in amino acids: CARALDRDRGRAFF. CDR3 nucleotide sequence: TGTGCCAGGGCGTTGGATCGGGACAGGGGGCGGGCTTTCTTT.

V and J are TRBV30 and TRBJ2-7; 7 nucleotides align to TRBD1. CDR1 GTSNPN and CDR2 SVGIG come from the germline V gene (reference sequence). V trimming: 1 base; J trimming: 2 bases; junction bases outside the gene matches: 5. The CDR3 extends over 14 amino acids. CDR3 nucleotides: TGTGCCTGGAGTGCCCCCGGACAGGCCTACGAGCAGTACTTC. Its translation is CAWSAPGQAYEQYF.

The gene calls are TRBV9 and TRBJ2-1; D gene unclear. V lost 3 bases, J lost 1 base, and 8 bases lay in between. The germline V gene encodes CDR1 SGDLS and CDR2 YYNGEE. The CDR3 has 14 residues. CDR3 DNA: TGTGCCAGCAGCGAGGACGGTTCCTACAATGAGCAGTTCTTC. Protein sequence: CASSEDGSYNEQFF.

The J gene is TRBJ2-7, the V gene TRBV28, with 8 bases lining up with TRBD2. In germline, CDR1 is MDHEN, CDR2 SYDVKM. The V segment lost 2 bases and the J segment 2 bases; nucleotides outside the gene matches: 8. CDR3 length: 16 residues. The CDR3 is CASSLRGGTQPYEQYF. The CDR3 DNA reads TGTGCCAGCAGTTTACGGGGGGGGACTCAGCCCTACGAGCAGTACTTC.

Turning to this clone: Other DNA sequences in this sample translate to the same CDR3. CDR3 nucleotides: TGTGCCAGCAGCAATCAGGAGACCCAGTACTTC. Its translation is CASSNQETQYF. The chain carries TRBV7-9 and TRBJ2-5, with no clear D. V shed 5 bases and J shed 5 bases, with 6 bases lying between them. The V gene's germline CDR1 is SEHNR and CDR2 FQNEAQ (reference sequence). The CDR3 runs to 11 residues. Full variable domain (rest looked up from reference TRBV7-9 and TRBJ2-5): DTGVSQNPRHKITKRGQNVTFRCDPISEHNRLYWYRQTLGQGPEFLTYFQNEAQLEKSRLLSDRFSAERPKGSFSTLEIQRTEQGDSAMYLCASSNQETQYFGPGTRLLVL.

The V and J genes are TRBV28 and TRBJ2-7; perhaps D is TRBD1 or TRBD2 (6 bases each). CDR1 and CDR2 from the germline V gene are MDHEN and SYDVKM. There are 13 residues in the CDR3. V was pared by 7 bases and J by 6 bases, with 16 bases between. CDR3 DNA: TGTGCCAGCAACGAACCACAGGGAGGCGAGCAGTACTTC. Its translation is CASNEPQGGEQYF.

The chain recombines TRBV2 with TRBJ2-2; D might be TRBD2 (5 bases). Germline CDR1 is SNHLY and CDR2 is FYNNEI. This CDR3 contains 16 residues. Trimming left V 3 bases short and J 5 bases short, with 16 bases between. CDR3 loop: CASSELRVTGTGELFF. The CDR3 DNA reads TGTGCCAGCAGTGAGTTGAGGGTGACGGGAACCGGGGAGCTGTTTTTT.